The 14 T cell receptor beta chains below all came from one sample that was sequenced in a study of T cells in Graves' hyperthyroidism and ophthalmopathy (dated by TCRdb to between 2017 and 2020). Library generation was performed with multiplex PCR. The run used an Illumina HiSeq 2000. Amplification of TCR beta CDR3 regions was carried out from RNA transcripts. A first-round RT-PCR of the TCR CDR3 used the HTBI primer set with the Qiagen OneStep RT-PCR kit. Using fastp trimming at Q25 and MiXCR clonotype assembly, TCRdb reanalyzed the public sequencing data and kept in-frame beta chains. Here each entry gathers all rows of one CDR3 protein and keeps the most common genes and DNA. This sample is represented by around 250,000 distinct CDR3 sequences; roughly 14% of them were singletons. The ten largest clones add up to 13% of the sample. The sequencing input was blood. Source of these receptors: a woman in her thirties or forties with Graves' hyperthyroidism that later progressed to Graves' ophthalmopathy.

This clonotype was recorded at least ten times. J is TRBJ2-7 and V is TRBV19; D not certain. The CDR3 is 12 residues long. Looked up from germline, CDR1 is LNHDA and CDR2 is SQIVND (reference sequence). The V end lost 6 bases, the J end lost 2 bases, and 8 bases lay between the germline ends. The CDR3 nucleotides read TGTGCCAGTAGGGACGGTGCCTACGAGCAGTACTTC. It is translated as CASRDGAYEQYF.

This clonotype was recorded at least ten times. V gene TRBV2 combines with J gene TRBJ2-3; 10 positions agree with TRBD2. V dropped 8 bases and J dropped 14; count of bases not matched to a gene: 4. The CDR3 is made up of 10 amino acids. Germline V gives CDR1 SNHLY, CDR2 FYNNEI. The CDR3: CASGTSERYF. The CDR3 region has the DNA TGTGCCAGCGGGACTAGCGAGAGGTATTTT.

This clonotype was recorded many times. The rearrangement links TRBV28 to TRBJ1-1, with 7 bases lining up with TRBD1. CDR3 size: 14 residues. Germline V gene lookup returns CDR1 MDHEN and CDR2 SYDVKM. J was trimmed by 11 bases and V by 5 bases; bases with no gene match: 14. CDR3 nucleotide sequence: TGTGCCAGCAGTCCCAGGGGGGCAGCCCGAGGGGCTTTCTTT. Translation: CASSPRGAARGAFF.

This clonotype was detected many times. V gene TRBV20-1 combines with J gene TRBJ1-5, with D hard to call. The CDR3 consists of 14 residues. V was shortened by 3 bases and J by 0 bases, with 9 bases between the two germline ends. Germline-derived CDR1 and CDR2 are DFQATT and SNEGSKA (reference sequence). The CDR3 DNA sequence: TGCAGTGCTAGCGTCGGCAATAGCAATCAGCCCCAGCATTTT. Translation: CSASVGNSNQPQHF.

This clonotype was detected a few times. V is TRBV20-1 and J is TRBJ1-1, with unresolved D. Trimming stripped 3 bases from V and 4 bases from J, with 9 bases between. The CDR3 is made up of 12 amino acids. Germline CDR1 and CDR2: DFQATT and SNEGSKA (reference sequence). The CDR3 loop reads CSARQDRTEAFF. The CDR3 nucleotides read TGCAGTGCTAGGCAAGATCGCACTGAAGCTTTCTTT.

This clonotype was observed many times. The chain is built from TRBV5-1 and TRBJ2-3; TRBD2 matches 7 bases. Germline V gives CDR1 SGHRS, CDR2 YFSETQ. J was trimmed by 5 bases and V by 0 bases; bases with no gene match: 3. This CDR3 is 14 amino acids long. CDR3 in amino acids: CASSLGAGVDTQYF. The DNA of the CDR3 is TGCGCCAGCAGCTTGGGTGCGGGAGTAGATACGCAGTATTTT.

The table lists this clonotype with a few counts. The chain is built from TRBV6-2 or TRBV6-3 and TRBJ2-5; D perhaps matches TRBD2 (5 bases). V lost 4 bases and J lost 5, with 23 bases in between. Germline CDR1 MNHEY, CDR2 SVGEGT. CDR3 size: 17 residues. CDR3 in amino acids: CASSSRGGSEYGETQYF. CDR3 sequence (DNA): TGTGCCAGCAGTTCTCGGGGTGGATCGGAGTATGGGGAGACCCAGTACTTC.

This clonotype showed up many times. This chain joins TRBV4-1 and TRBJ2-3; 9 bases line up with TRBD2. Losses at the gene ends were 4 bases for V and 1 base for J; bases not matched to a gene: 9. This CDR3 region has 17 residues. Germline-derived CDR1 and CDR2 are MGHRA and YSYEKL. CDR3 region: CASSLSWAGGGTDTQYF. The CDR3, as DNA: TGCGCCAGCAGCCTTAGTTGGGCGGGAGGGGGCACAGATACGCAGTATTTT.

This clonotype has more than one count but fewer than ten. CDR3 residues: CASSQADWGTGGHYGYTF. CDR3 DNA: TGCGCCAGCAGCCAAGCAGATTGGGGGACAGGGGGCCACTATGGCTACACCTTC. The chain carries TRBV4-1 and TRBJ1-2; 12 nucleotides line up with TRBD1. Germline values: CDR1 MGHRA, CDR2 YSYEKL. After removal of 1 base from V and 3 bases from J, the junction contained 9 bases not matched to a gene. This CDR3 contains 18 residues.

The chain is built from TRBV11-2 and TRBJ2-1; tentative D call: TRBD2 (6 bases). The germline gives CDR1 SGHAT, CDR2 FQNNGV. Trimming removed 1 base from V and 6 bases from J, with 10 bases in between. The CDR3 has 14 amino acids. The CDR3 is CASSLGGLLNEQFF. CDR3 DNA sequence: TGTGCCAGCAGCTTAGGTGGACTACTCAATGAGCAGTTCTTC.

This clonotype showed up many times. This chain links TRBV29-1 with TRBJ2-1; either TRBD1 or TRBD2 may supply D (5 bases each). Deletions cut 4 bases from V and 9 bases from J, with 10 bases between. Germline V lookup: CDR1 SQVTM, CDR2 ANQGSEA. CDR3 length: 11 residues. In DNA form, the CDR3 reads TGCAGCGTTGTAGAGGGGAGTGAGCAGTTCTTC. It encodes CSVVEGSEQFF.

This clonotype has at least ten counts. The chain employs TRBV11-2 and TRBJ2-7; 7 bases map to TRBD2. CDR1 SGHAT and CDR2 FQNNGV come from the germline V gene. V gave up 1 base and J gave up 3 bases; unmatched junction bases: 3. The CDR3 is 14 amino acids. The CDR3 sequence is CASSLVASGYEQYF. Written as DNA, the CDR3 is TGTGCCAGCAGCTTAGTCGCTAGCGGCTACGAGCAGTACTTC.

For this clonotype: This could be a read error, since a much larger clone is one nucleotide away. The rearrangement uses TRBV20-1 and TRBJ2-7; possibly TRBD2 for D (6 bases). CDR1 is DFQATT and CDR2 is SNEGSKA in the germline V gene (reference sequence). The CDR3 extends over 15 amino acids. In nucleotides, the CDR3 is TGCTGTGCTAGATGGGGCGGCGGGAACACCTACGAGCAGTACTTC. Translated: CCARWGGGNTYEQYF.

This clonotype was recorded many times. In DNA, the CDR3 is TGTGCCAGCAGCTTACCGCCTAGCGGGAGCGGGGATACGCAGTATTTT. It encodes CASSLPPSGSGDTQYF. The rearrangement links TRBV11-1 to TRBJ2-3; 10 nucleotides agree with TRBD2. Trimming at V came to 2 bases and at J to 6 bases, leaving 8 bases not matched to a gene. Germline V gene data show CDR1 as SGHAT and CDR2 as FQDESV (reference sequence). The CDR3 loop spans 16 amino acids.